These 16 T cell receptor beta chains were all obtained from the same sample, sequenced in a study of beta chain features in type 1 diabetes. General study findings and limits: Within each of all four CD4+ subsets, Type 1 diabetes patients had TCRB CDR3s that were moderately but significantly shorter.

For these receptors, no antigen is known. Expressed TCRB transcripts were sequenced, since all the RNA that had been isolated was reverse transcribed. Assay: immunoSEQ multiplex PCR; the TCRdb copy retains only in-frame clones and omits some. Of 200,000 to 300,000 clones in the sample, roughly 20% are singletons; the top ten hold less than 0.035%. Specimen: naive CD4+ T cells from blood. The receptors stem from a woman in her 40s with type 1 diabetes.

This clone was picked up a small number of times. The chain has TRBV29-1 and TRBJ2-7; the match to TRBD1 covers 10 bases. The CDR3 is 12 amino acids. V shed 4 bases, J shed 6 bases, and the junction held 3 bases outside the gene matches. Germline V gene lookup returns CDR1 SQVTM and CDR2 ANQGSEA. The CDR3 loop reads CSVGWDRGEQYF. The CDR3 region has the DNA TGCAGCGTTGGGTGGGACAGGGGCGAGCAGTACTTC.

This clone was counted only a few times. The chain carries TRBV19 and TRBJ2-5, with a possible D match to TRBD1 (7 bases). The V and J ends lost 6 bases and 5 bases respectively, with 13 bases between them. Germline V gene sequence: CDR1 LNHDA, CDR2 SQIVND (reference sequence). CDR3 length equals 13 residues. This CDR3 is CASSEQGRETQYF. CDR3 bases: TGTGCCAGTAGCGAACAGGGGAGGGAGACCCAGTACTTC.

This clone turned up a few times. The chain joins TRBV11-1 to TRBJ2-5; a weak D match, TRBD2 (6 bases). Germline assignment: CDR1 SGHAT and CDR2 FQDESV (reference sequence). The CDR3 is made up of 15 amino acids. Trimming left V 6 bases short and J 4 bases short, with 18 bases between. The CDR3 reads CASSPGAGPGETQYF. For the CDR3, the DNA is TGTGCCAGCAGTCCCGGTGCGGGGCCTGGAGAGACCCAGTACTTC.

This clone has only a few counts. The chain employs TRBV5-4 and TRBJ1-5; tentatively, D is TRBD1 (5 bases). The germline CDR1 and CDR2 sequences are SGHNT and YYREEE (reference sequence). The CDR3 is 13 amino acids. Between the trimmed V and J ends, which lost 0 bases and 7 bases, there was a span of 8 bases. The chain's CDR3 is CASSLGGEQPQHF. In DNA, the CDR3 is TGTGCCAGCAGCTTGGGGGGGGAACAGCCCCAGCATTTT.

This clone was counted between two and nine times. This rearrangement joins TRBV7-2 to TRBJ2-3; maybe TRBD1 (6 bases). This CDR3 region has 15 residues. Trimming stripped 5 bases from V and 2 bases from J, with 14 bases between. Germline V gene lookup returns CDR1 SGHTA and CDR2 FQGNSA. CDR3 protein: CASSANRVYTDTQYF. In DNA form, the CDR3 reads TGTGCCAGCAGCGCCAACAGGGTCTACACAGATACGCAGTATTTT.

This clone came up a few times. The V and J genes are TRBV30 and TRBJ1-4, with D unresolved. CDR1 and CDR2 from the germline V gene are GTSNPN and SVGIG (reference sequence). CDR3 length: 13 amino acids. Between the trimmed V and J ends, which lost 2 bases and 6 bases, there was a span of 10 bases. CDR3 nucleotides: TGTGCCTGGAGTCTACGGGGTGATGAAAAACTGTTTTTT. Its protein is CAWSLRGDEKLFF.

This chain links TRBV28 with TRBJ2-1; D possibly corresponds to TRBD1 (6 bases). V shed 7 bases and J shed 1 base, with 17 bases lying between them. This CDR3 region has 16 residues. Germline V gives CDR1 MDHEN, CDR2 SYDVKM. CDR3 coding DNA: TGTGCCAGCAAGGGCTCGGCAGGGGAGTCCTACAATGAGCAGTTCTTC. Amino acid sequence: CASKGSAGESYNEQFF.

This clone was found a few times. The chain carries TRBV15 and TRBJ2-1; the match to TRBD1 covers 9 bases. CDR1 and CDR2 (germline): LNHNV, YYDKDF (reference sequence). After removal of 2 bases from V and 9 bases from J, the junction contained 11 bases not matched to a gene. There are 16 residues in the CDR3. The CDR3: CATSRTGTGRLGEQFF. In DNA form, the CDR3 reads TGTGCCACCAGCAGAACCGGGACAGGGCGGTTGGGTGAGCAGTTCTTC.

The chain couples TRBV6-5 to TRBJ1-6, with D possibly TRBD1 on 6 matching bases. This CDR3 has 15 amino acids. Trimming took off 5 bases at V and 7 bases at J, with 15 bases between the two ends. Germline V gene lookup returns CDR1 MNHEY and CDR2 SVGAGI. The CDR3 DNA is TGTGCCAGCAGTCAGTACGACAGGAGGAATTCACCCCTCCACTTT. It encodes CASSQYDRRNSPLHF.

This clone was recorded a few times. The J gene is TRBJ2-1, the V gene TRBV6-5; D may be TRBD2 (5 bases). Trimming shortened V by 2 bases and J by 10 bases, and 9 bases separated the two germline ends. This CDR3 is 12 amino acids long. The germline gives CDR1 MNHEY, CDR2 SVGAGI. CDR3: CASSYLSGEQFF. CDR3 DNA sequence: TGTGCCAGCAGTTACCTAAGCGGAGAGCAGTTCTTC.

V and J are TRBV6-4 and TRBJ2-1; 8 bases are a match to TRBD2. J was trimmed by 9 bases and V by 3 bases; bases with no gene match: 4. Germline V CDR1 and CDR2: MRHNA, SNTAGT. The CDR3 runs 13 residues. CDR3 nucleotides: TGTGCCAGCAGTGATCGGGAGGGAGCTGAGCAGTTCTTC. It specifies CASSDREGAEQFF.

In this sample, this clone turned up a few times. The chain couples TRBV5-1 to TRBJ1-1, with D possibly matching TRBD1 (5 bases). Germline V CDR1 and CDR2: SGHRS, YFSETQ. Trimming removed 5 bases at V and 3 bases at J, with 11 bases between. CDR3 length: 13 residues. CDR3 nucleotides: TGCGCCAGCAGAAAGGGAGGGGACACTGAAGCTTTCTTT. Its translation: CASRKGGDTEAFF.

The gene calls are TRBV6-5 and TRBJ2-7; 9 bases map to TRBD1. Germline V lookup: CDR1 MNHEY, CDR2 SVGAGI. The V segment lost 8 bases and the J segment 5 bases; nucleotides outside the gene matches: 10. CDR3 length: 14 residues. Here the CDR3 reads CASALADRGNEQYF. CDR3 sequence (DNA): TGTGCCAGCGCCCTGGCGGACAGGGGAAACGAGCAGTACTTC.

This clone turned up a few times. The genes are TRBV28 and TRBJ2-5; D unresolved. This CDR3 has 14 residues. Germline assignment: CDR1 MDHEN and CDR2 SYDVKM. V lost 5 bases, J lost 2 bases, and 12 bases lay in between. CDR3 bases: TGTGCCAGCAGTCCTCCCAGCGTACAAGAGACCCAGTACTTC. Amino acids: CASSPPSVQETQYF.

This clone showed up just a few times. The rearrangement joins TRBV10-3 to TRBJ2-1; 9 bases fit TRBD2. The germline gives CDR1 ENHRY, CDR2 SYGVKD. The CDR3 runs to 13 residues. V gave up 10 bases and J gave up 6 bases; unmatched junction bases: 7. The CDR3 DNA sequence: TGTGCCACCGCGGGACTAGCCTTCAATGAGCAGTTCTTC. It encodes CATAGLAFNEQFF.

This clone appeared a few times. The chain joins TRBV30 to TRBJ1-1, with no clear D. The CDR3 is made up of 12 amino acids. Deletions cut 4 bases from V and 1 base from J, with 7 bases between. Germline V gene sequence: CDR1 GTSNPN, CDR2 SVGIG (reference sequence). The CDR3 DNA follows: TGTGCCTGGATTAACAGGAACACTGAAGCTTTCTTT. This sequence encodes CAWINRNTEAFF.